This T cell receptor beta chain was observed in a study of type 1 and type 2 diabetes patients. About the research overall: Magnetic bead positive selection isolated CD4+ or CD8+ T cells from PBMCs. A total of around 18,000,000 paired-end reads came from the whole study.

Notes on the study in general: Age and gender were not matched between study groups, possibly biasing interpretation.

Amplification started from genomic DNA. Amplification of the beta chain CDR3 used 30 forward and 13 reverse multiplex primers. TCRdb re-called the multiplex PCR reads with MiXCR, one entry per CDR3 protein. The table lists about 270,000 distinct CDR3 sequences, around 47% of them singletons. As concerns this clonotype: Its antigen is still unknown.

Germline values: CDR1 LNHDA, CDR2 SQIVND (reference sequence). Germline trimming cut 0 bases from V and 4 bases from J; bases unmatched to any gene: 13. This CDR3 contains 18 residues. The clonotype originates from a man aged 18 to 29 with type 2 diabetes. The sequencing input was peripheral blood mononuclear cells (PBMCs). The gene calls are TRBV19 and TRBJ2-5; TRBD2 aligns across 8 bases. CDR3 nucleotides: TGTGCCAGTAGTATAGATCTATGGGGTAGCGGGGATCGAGAGACCCAGTACTTC. As protein: CASSIDLWGSGDRETQYF. Full variable domain (remainder filled in from reference TRBV19 and TRBJ2-5): DGGITQSPKYLFRKEGQNVTLSCEQNLNHDAMYWYRQDPGQGLRLIYYSQIVNDFQKGDIAEGYSVSREKKESFPLTVTSAQKNPTAFYLCASSIDLWGSGDRETQYFGPGTRLLVL.